The entry that follows covers one TCR beta chain sequence. Its antigen is as yet unknown. This entry is derived from a study of T cell responses to AZD1222 COVID-19 vaccine. Study results and limitations: As reported, nearly half of all spike-specific TCRs target variant regions that are unmutated. Spike-specific TCR breadth and depth rose after two AZD1222 doses. Seropositive status at baseline applied to only five or six AZD1222 recipients.

Sequencing used immunoSEQ multiplex PCR; TCRdb keeps in-frame clones, though not all of them. The sample consists of roughly 150,000 clones, about 90% of them appearing once. The CDR3 is made up of 18 amino acids. V dropped 6 bases and J dropped 0; count of bases not matched to a gene: 15. In germline, CDR1 is LGHDT, CDR2 YNNKEL (reference sequence). The gene calls are TRBV3-1 (or the pseudogene TRBV3-2) and TRBJ2-3, with 7 positions matching TRBD2. The clonotype originates from an adult in good health. The sequenced sample was peripheral blood, obtained on day 0 of AZD1222 vaccination. CDR3 protein: CASRISSGGRSSTDTQYF. The CDR3 nucleotides are TGTGCCAGCAGAATCTCTAGCGGAGGCAGATCTAGCACAGATACGCAGTATTTT.